This T cell receptor beta chain originates from a study of blood T cell repertoires in COVID-19. Sequencing was performed with immunoSEQ multiplex PCR; in TCRdb, only in-frame clones are kept and a portion is missing. The sample contains a few hundred thousand clones, 75% to 90% of which appear only once. Per the germline V gene, CDR1 is MDHEN and CDR2 is SYDVKM. V lost 2 bases, J lost 5 bases, and 7 bases stayed unmatched. The CDR3 has 15 amino acids. The TCR comes from a woman aged 18-29 years with acute or convalescent COVID-19. The specimen sequenced was peripheral blood. The rearrangement uses TRBV28 and TRBJ2-3; 7 nucleotides align to TRBD2. CDR3 sequence: CASSLRREMGDTQYF. The CDR3 region has the DNA TGTGCCAGCAGTTTACGGCGGGAGATGGGAGATACGCAGTATTTT.